Shown below are 8 T cell receptor beta chains from a single sample sequenced in a study of identical twins (dated by TCRdb to the mid-2010s). The method was 5' RACE. Sequencing was performed on an Illumina HiSeq 2000. TCRdb redid the processing of the public reads, applying fastp at Q25 and MiXCR, and retained in-frame beta chains. Duplicate CDR3 protein sequences are folded into a single record with the most common DNA and genes. The sample data list hundreds of thousands of distinct CDR3 sequences, and 12% of these were observed just once. The ten largest make up 1.5% to 2% of the sample. The same data also contributed to another study, on yellow fever vaccine responses in identical twins.

The specimen sequenced was PBMCs. All receptors derive from a woman between 18 and 30 years old in good health.

The rearrangement links TRBV6-5 to TRBJ2-5; tentatively, D is TRBD1 or TRBD2 (5 bases each). V was cut by 2 bases and J by 6 bases, with 13 bases left in between. Germline V gene data show CDR1 as MNHEY and CDR2 as SVGAGI. The CDR3 sequence is 14 residues long. The chain's CDR3 is CASSYNAEGQTQYF. The CDR3 DNA is TGTGCCAGCAGTTACAATGCAGAGGGGCAGACCCAGTACTTC.

This clonotype occurred a few times. The chain has TRBV5-1 and TRBJ2-3, with D tentatively TRBD1 or TRBD2 (5 bases each). V lost 4 bases and J 2 bases, leaving 17 bases between the germline ends. The CDR3 is made up of 16 amino acids. Germline CDR1 and CDR2: SGHRS and YFSETQ. The CDR3, as DNA: TGCGCCAGCAGCGCTTCCCCCCGGGGCGCCACAGATACGCAGTATTTT. The encoded protein is CASSASPRGATDTQYF.

Ten or more counts support this clonotype. This chain connects TRBV29-1 to TRBJ2-5; D could derive from TRBD1 or TRBD2 (5 bases each). CDR1 is SQVTM and CDR2 is ANQGSEA in the germline V gene. The CDR3 consists of 12 residues. The CDR3 sequence: CRLGEFQETQYF. CDR3 bases: TGCAGGTTAGGGGAGTTCCAAGAGACCCAGTACTTC.

This sequence joins TRBV25-1 and TRBJ1-6; the D gene is possibly TRBD1 (6 bases). The CDR3 has 14 residues. CDR1 and CDR2 (germline): MGHDK, SYGVNS. The V end was cut by 6 bases, the J end by 6 bases, with 12 bases between. The CDR3 region is CASRSDSPNSPLHF. The DNA of the CDR3 is TGTGCCAGCAGATCGGACAGCCCTAATTCACCCCTCCACTTT.

In this sample, this clonotype turned up a few times. DNA of the CDR3: TGTGCCAGCAGTGGGTTCAAGGACAGGAAGCCCTACGAGCAGTACTTC. It is translated as CASSGFKDRKPYEQYF. The rearrangement uses TRBV12-3 or TRBV12-4 and TRBJ2-7; 7 bases line up with TRBD1. The CDR3 consists of 16 residues. J lost 2 bases, V lost 5 bases, and 12 bases had no gene match.

This clonotype was counted once. The rearrangement uses TRBV4-1 and TRBJ2-5; the D gene is possibly TRBD1 (5 bases). The germline gives CDR1 MGHRA, CDR2 YSYEKL. V lost 0 bases and J 5 bases, leaving 10 bases between the germline ends. The CDR3 runs 14 residues. The CDR3 coding sequence is TGCGCCAGCAGCCAAGACAGGGCCGGCGAGACCCAGTACTTC. It encodes CASSQDRAGETQYF.

The V and J genes are TRBV7-2 and TRBJ2-7; no clear D gene. The CDR3 is 13 amino acids. V was shortened by 3 bases and J by 2 bases, with 8 bases between the two germline ends. CDR1 and CDR2 from the germline V gene are SGHTA and FQGNSA. DNA of the CDR3: TGTGCCAGCAGCTTTGGACCAGCCTACGAGCAGTACGTC. Its translation is CASSFGPAYEQYV.

This clonotype was detected only a few times. This rearrangement joins TRBV5-1 to TRBJ2-5; D is perhaps TRBD2 (6 bases). The V gene's germline CDR1 is SGHRS and CDR2 YFSETQ. Trimming left V 5 bases short and J 1 base short, with 15 bases between. This CDR3 region has 15 residues. DNA for the CDR3: TGCGCCAGCAGTTTTAAAACGGGGGTCCAAGAGACCCAGTACTTC. This translates into CASSFKTGVQETQYF.